One sample yielded the 11 T cell receptor beta chains listed below, sequenced in a study of cytomegalovirus exposure and HLA in healthy donors. Both 60 Vbeta primers and 13 Jbeta primers went into the PCR. The assay was immunoSEQ multiplex PCR, and TCRdb's table has in-frame clones only and misses some. The sample table sets out 150,000 to 200,000 clones. Source material: PBMCs. The source of these receptors is a woman aged 60-70 years in good health and CMV-seronegative.

The V gene is TRBV11-1, the J gene TRBJ2-7; 9 bases line up with TRBD1. With 5 bases clipped from V and 2 bases from J, the junction kept 7 bases outside the gene matches. Germline-derived CDR1 and CDR2 are SGHAT and FQDESV (reference sequence). This CDR3 has 15 amino acids. In DNA, the CDR3 is TGTGCCAGCAGCCCCGGCCGGGACAGGGCCTACGAGCAGTACTTC. Amino acid sequence: CASSPGRDRAYEQYF.

The chain joins TRBV29-1 to TRBJ1-2; 9 bases are a match to TRBD1. Trimming cost V 4 bases and J 7 bases; bases outside gene matches: 7. CDR3 length: 13 amino acids. CDR1 is SQVTM, CDR2 ANQGSEA, per germline. The CDR3 nucleotides read TGCAGCGTTGCGACAGGGGGGGCTCTTGGCTACACCTTC. It encodes CSVATGGALGYTF.

The chain employs TRBV28 and TRBJ1-1; TRBD1 matches 8 bases. Unmatched junction bases numbered 10, after V lost 4 bases and J lost 6 bases. CDR3 length equals 15 residues. Germline V CDR1 and CDR2: MDHEN, SYDVKM. DNA for the CDR3: TGTGCCAGCAGTTCCTGGACAGGGCCGAATTCTGAAGCTTTCTTT. This sequence encodes CASSSWTGPNSEAFF.

The J gene is TRBJ2-3, the V gene TRBV10-1; D might be TRBD2 (5 bases). Trimming took off 2 bases at V and 5 bases at J, with 20 bases between the two ends. From germline, CDR1 is WNHNN and CDR2 SYGVQD (reference sequence). The CDR3 extends over 17 amino acids. For the CDR3, the DNA is TGCGCCAGCAGTGAGGCCGGTCGGCGAGGGTCAGGAGATACGCAGTATTTT. Its translation: CASSEAGRRGSGDTQYF.

The rearrangement uses TRBV25-1 and TRBJ2-1; possible D gene TRBD2, 6 bases. V shed 5 bases and J shed 10 bases, with 12 bases lying between them. CDR3 length: 12 amino acids. Germline V gene lookup returns CDR1 MGHDK and CDR2 SYGVNS. CDR3 sequence: CASSYGGNEQFF. CDR3 nucleotides: TGTGCCAGCAGTTACGGGGGTAACGAGCAGTTCTTC.

Details on this clone: A junction end diverges from the germline sequence, so it may reflect a read error. The rearrangement joins TRBV7-2 to TRBJ1-1, with 7 nucleotides matching TRBD1. The CDR3 is made up of 12 amino acids. Germline CDR1 is SGHTA and CDR2 is FQGNSA. Written as DNA, the CDR3 is TGTGCCAGCAGCTTCCGGGAGGGGGTACAGGGGTTT. This codes for CASSFREGVQGF.

The CDR3, as DNA: TGCAGCGTTGAAGTCGGGAGGGCCCCACCCGGGGAGCTGTTTTTT. This translates into CSVEVGRAPPGELFF. The chain has TRBV29-1 and TRBJ2-2, with TRBD2 matching 8 bases. This CDR3 comprises 15 residues. V lost 1 base, J lost 6 bases, and 7 bases stayed unmatched. Germline CDR1 reads SQVTM; CDR2 reads ANQGSEA.

The gene calls are TRBV7-9 and TRBJ2-7, with unresolved D. The germline V gene encodes CDR1 SEHNR and CDR2 FQNEAQ (reference sequence). CDR3 size: 14 residues. V lost 1 base, J lost 2 bases, and 9 bases lay in between. CDR3 bases: TGTGCCAGCAGCTTAGGTCAGGCGACCTACGAGCAGTACTTC. It yields the protein CASSLGQATYEQYF.

The chain links TRBV5-4 to TRBJ2-1; 7 bases are shared with TRBD2. Germline V CDR1 and CDR2: SGHNT, YYREEE (reference sequence). The CDR3 extends over 14 amino acids. With V trimmed by 4 bases and J by 9 bases, 10 bases remained unmatched. The CDR3 is CASSAEAREGEQFF. The CDR3 DNA follows: TGTGCCAGCAGCGCGGAGGCCAGGGAGGGTGAGCAGTTCTTC.

CDR3 sequence (DNA): TGTGCCAGCAGTACCGAGTCTAGCGGGAGGGCCCCGCAGTATTTT. It encodes CASSTESSGRAPQYF. The V and J genes are TRBV6-4 and TRBJ2-3, with 12 bases lining up with TRBD2. From germline, CDR1 is MRHNA and CDR2 SNTAGT. Germline trimming cut 5 bases from V and 10 bases from J; bases unmatched to any gene: 10. The CDR3 totals 15 residues.

V and J are TRBV11-3 and TRBJ2-1; TRBD2 might be the D (7 bases). V lost 6 bases and J 4 bases, leaving 13 bases between the germline ends. This CDR3 contains 14 residues. Germline loops: CDR1 SGHNT, CDR2 YENEEA. CDR3: CASSTGGQYNEQFF. The CDR3 region has the DNA TGTGCCAGCAGTACCGGGGGGCAGTACAATGAGCAGTTCTTC.